One and the same sample provided the 11 T cell receptor beta chains below, sequenced in a study of T-cell memory formation after mild COVID-19. TCRdb reprocessed the 5' RACE reads with MiXCR, giving one entry per CDR3 protein. This table holds approximately 340,000 distinct CDR3 sequences, under 15% found once. Sequenced: PBMCs or a T cell subset sorted from them (not recorded which). The receptors stem from a man aged 18 to 35 who had mild COVID-19 (a few samples of this study predate the infection). Cell type and time point are not known.

This clonotype occurred a few times. CDR3 protein: CASHRDSYNSPLHF. CDR3 in DNA: TGTGCCAGCCACCGGGACTCCTATAATTCACCCCTCCACTTT. The rearrangement joins TRBV6-5 to TRBJ1-6; the D is unclear. Trimming left V 8 bases short and J 0 bases short, with 8 bases between. Germline CDR1 and CDR2: MNHEY and SVGAGI. This CDR3 spans 14 amino acids.

This clonotype was observed at least ten times. CDR3 sequence reads: CSARSLGQNTQYF. The CDR3, as DNA: TGCAGTGCTAGGTCACTGGGACAAAATACGCAGTATTTT. The V call is TRBV20-1, the J call TRBJ2-3, with a weak D call TRBD1 (6 bases). The length of the CDR3 is 13 residues. Germline V lookup: CDR1 DFQATT, CDR2 SNEGSKA (reference sequence). V gave up 3 bases and J gave up 7 bases, with 14 bases separating them.

This clonotype was observed at least ten times. The chain uses TRBV5-1 and TRBJ2-5; TRBD1 might be the D (7 bases). CDR1 and CDR2 from the germline V gene are SGHRS and YFSETQ. The CDR3 runs to 14 residues. V lost 4 bases and J lost 5, with 15 bases in between. The CDR3 protein is CASSPSTGRETQYF. DNA for the CDR3: TGCGCCAGCAGCCCGTCGACAGGGAGGGAGACCCAGTACTTC. Drawing the rest from reference TRBV5-1 and TRBJ2-5, the complete variable domain is KAGVTQTPRYLIKTRGQQVTLSCSPISGHRSVSWYQQTPGQGLQFLFEYFSETQRNKGNFPGRFSGRQFSNSRSEMNVSTLELGDSALYLCASSPSTGRETQYFGPGTRLLVL.

A few counts support this clonotype. V gene TRBV7-3 combines with J gene TRBJ1-1; D not resolved. V lost 0 bases, J lost 4 bases, and 9 bases lay in between. Per germline, CDR1 SGHTA and CDR2 FQGTGA. The length of the CDR3 is 14 residues. The CDR3 nucleotides are TGTGCCAGCAGCTTAACGTTTAATCCCACTGAAGCTTTCTTT. It yields the protein CASSLTFNPTEAFF.

This chain links TRBV12-3 or TRBV12-4 with TRBJ1-1; D is unclear. V lost 6 bases, J lost 4 bases, and 18 bases lay in between. The CDR3 loop spans 15 amino acids. This chain's CDR3 is CASRNQPSLGTEAFF. CDR3 bases: TGTGCCAGCAGAAATCAGCCCTCCTTAGGCACTGAAGCTTTCTTT.

This clonotype was counted only a few times. The chain links TRBV29-1 to TRBJ2-3; 8 bases align to TRBD2. Germline V lookup: CDR1 SQVTM, CDR2 ANQGSEA. Germline trimming cut 2 bases from V and 2 bases from J; bases unmatched to any gene: 12. The CDR3 has 17 amino acids. CDR3 nucleotides: TGCAGCGTTGAATCACCCCCGGGGCGGGGGGTCACAGATACGCAGTATTTT. It codes for CSVESPPGRGVTDTQYF.

This clonotype appeared many times. The chain joins TRBV7-2 to TRBJ1-6; D is unclear. V was shortened by 1 base and J by 6 bases, with 4 bases between the two germline ends. The CDR3 loop spans 13 amino acids. Germline loops: CDR1 SGHTA, CDR2 FQGNSA. Here the CDR3 DNA reads TGTGCCAGCAGCTTAGAGCTTAATTCACCCCTCCACTTT. Protein sequence: CASSLELNSPLHF.

V and J are TRBV24-1 and TRBJ2-1; no clear D gene. The germline V and J ends were trimmed by 5 bases and 9 bases, with 13 bases remaining between them. The CDR3 covers 13 residues. CDR1 is KGHDR and CDR2 is SFDVKD in the germline V gene. In DNA, the CDR3 is TGTGCCACCAGTGTGGGCTCAACCAGTGAGCAGTTCTTC. This gives the protein CATSVGSTSEQFF.

This chain links TRBV7-2 with TRBJ1-4; 8 bases align to TRBD1. The germline gives CDR1 SGHTA, CDR2 FQGNSA. V shed 6 bases and J 0 bases; nucleotides not matched to a gene: 3. This CDR3 has 15 amino acids. The CDR3 is CASSRQGTTNEKLFF. The CDR3 DNA sequence: TGTGCCAGCAGTCGACAGGGGACAACTAATGAAAAACTGTTTTTT.

The chain is built from TRBV20-1 and TRBJ1-1; no firm D call. Germline CDR1 is DFQATT and CDR2 is SNEGSKA (reference sequence). This CDR3 is 11 amino acids long. The CDR3 spells CRTWGNTEAFF. In DNA form, the CDR3 reads TGCAGGACGTGGGGGAACACTGAAGCTTTCTTT.

This chain joins TRBV15 and TRBJ1-2; D not certain. The CDR3 length is 14 residues. Germline values: CDR1 LNHNV, CDR2 YYDKDF (reference sequence). V was cut by 0 bases and J by 2 bases, with 7 bases left in between. The CDR3 DNA follows: TGTGCCACCAGCAGAGAGGCAGAGAACTATGGCTACACCTTC. The encoded protein is CATSREAENYGYTF.